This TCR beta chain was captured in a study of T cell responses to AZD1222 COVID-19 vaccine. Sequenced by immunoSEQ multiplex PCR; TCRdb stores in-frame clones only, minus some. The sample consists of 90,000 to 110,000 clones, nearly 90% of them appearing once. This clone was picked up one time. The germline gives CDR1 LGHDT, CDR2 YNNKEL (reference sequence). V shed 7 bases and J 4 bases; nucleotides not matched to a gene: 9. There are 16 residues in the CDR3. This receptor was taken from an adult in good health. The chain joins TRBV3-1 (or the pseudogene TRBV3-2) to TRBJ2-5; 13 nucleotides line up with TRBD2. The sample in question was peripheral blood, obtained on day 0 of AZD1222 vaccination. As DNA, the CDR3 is TGTGCCAGCAAGCCCGGGACTAGCGGGGTCGGAGAGACCCAGTACTTC. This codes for CASKPGTSGVGETQYF.